The 29 T cell receptor beta chains below come from one sample, sequenced in a study of control samples from healthy donors and cancer patients. Clones were sequenced by immunoSEQ multiplex PCR, and TCRdb holds only the in-frame ones, with some missing. The sample lists about 140,000 clones, approximately 94% occurring once. The specimen sequenced was blood. Source of these receptors: a man in his forties in good health.

The J gene is TRBJ2-1, the V gene TRBV7-9; a weak D match, TRBD2 (6 bases). Germline loops: CDR1 SEHNR, CDR2 FQNEAQ (reference sequence). This CDR3 region has 17 residues. V was trimmed by 7 bases and J by 7 bases, leaving 26 bases between them. The CDR3 DNA reads as TGTGCCAGCACGACCCGTAGGAACGGAGGGATTAGGAATGAGCAGTTCTTC. Protein sequence: CASTTRRNGGIRNEQFF.

The CDR3 nucleotides read TGCAGTGCTAGTTCTGGCGGGAGGAACACAGATACGCAGTATTTT. As protein: CSASSGGRNTDTQYF. The V and J genes are TRBV20-1 and TRBJ2-3, with 8 bases matching TRBD2. After removal of 3 bases from V and 2 bases from J, the junction contained 7 bases not matched to a gene. The CDR3 runs 15 residues. The V gene's germline CDR1 is DFQATT and CDR2 SNEGSKA (reference sequence).

V usage is TRBV18 and J usage is TRBJ2-1; 8 nucleotides line up with TRBD2. CDR3 length: 14 residues. Germline V CDR1 and CDR2: KGHSH, LQKENI. The ends lost 6 bases at V and 2 bases at J; junction bases unmatched: 3. In DNA form, the CDR3 reads TGTGCCAGCTCCTCGGGACTAGCCTACAATGAGCAGTTCTTC. Its translation: CASSSGLAYNEQFF.

The chain couples TRBV27 to TRBJ2-7; D might be TRBD1 or TRBD2, each matching 5 bases. Trimming stripped 5 bases from V and 6 bases from J, with 17 bases between. CDR1 and CDR2 from the germline V gene are MNHEY and SMNVEV (reference sequence). This CDR3 contains 14 residues. The DNA of the CDR3 is TGTGCCAGCAGTAGGACCGGGACGACCTCCGAGCAGTACTTC. Translated, it gives CASSRTGTTSEQYF.

The chain combines TRBV19 with TRBJ2-2; 7 nucleotides line up with TRBD2. Germline values: CDR1 LNHDA, CDR2 SQIVND (reference sequence). This CDR3 is 13 amino acids long. Trimming cost V 7 bases and J 3 bases; bases outside gene matches: 2. DNA for the CDR3: TGTGCCAGTACCCGGGAGGACACCGGGGAGCTGTTTTTT. Translating gives CASTREDTGELFF.

The genes are TRBV21-1 and TRBJ1-1. TRBV21-1 is reported as a pseudogene. The CDR3 spans 14 residues. Here the CDR3 DNA reads TGTGCCAGCAGCAAAGAGGGGACGAACACTGAAGCTTTCTTT. It is translated as CASSKEGTNTEAFF.

V and J are TRBV7-6 and TRBJ2-1; 13 bases align to TRBD2. The junction had 7 bases not matched to a gene; V was cut back by 4 bases and J by 4 bases. The CDR3 runs to 17 residues. Germline assignment: CDR1 SGHVS and CDR2 FNYEAQ. Here the CDR3 reads CASSYRTSGGTYNEQFF. The DNA of the CDR3 is TGTGCCAGCAGCTATCGGACTAGCGGGGGAACGTACAATGAGCAGTTCTTC.

The gene calls are TRBV7-6 and TRBJ1-3, with D tentatively TRBD1 (6 bases). Trimming removed 1 base at V and 1 base at J, with 17 bases between. CDR1 SGHVS and CDR2 FNYEAQ come from the germline V gene. The CDR3 runs to 18 residues. The CDR3 loop reads CASSLEIEGGYSGNTIYF. DNA for the CDR3: TGTGCCAGCAGCTTAGAGATAGAGGGGGGCTATTCTGGAAACACCATATATTTT.

The chain has TRBV10-1 and TRBJ2-1; either TRBD1 or TRBD2 may fit D (5 bases each). The CDR3 consists of 16 residues. Trimming stripped 1 base from V and 9 bases from J, with 19 bases between. CDR1 WNHNN and CDR2 SYGVQD come from the germline V gene (reference sequence). CDR3 region: CASSEFGLRGGGEQFF. The CDR3, as DNA: TGCGCCAGCAGTGAGTTTGGCCTACGGGGCGGTGGTGAGCAGTTCTTC.

This chain links TRBV6-1 with TRBJ1-6, with D uncertain. V was shortened by 2 bases and J by 6 bases, with 8 bases between the two germline ends. The CDR3 has 14 residues. The germline gives CDR1 MNHNS, CDR2 SASEGT. DNA of the CDR3: TGTGCCAGCAGTGAACTAGGGCCTAATTCACCCCTCCACTTT. It specifies CASSELGPNSPLHF.

The J gene is TRBJ1-2, the V gene TRBV29-1; D call uncertain. Germline CDR1 and CDR2: SQVTM and ANQGSEA. V dropped 5 bases and J dropped 0 bases, with 10 bases sitting between them. The CDR3 is 13 amino acids. The CDR3 nucleotides are TGCAGCGTTCTTCATACAGCTAACTATGGCTACACCTTC. Protein product: CSVLHTANYGYTF.

The V call is TRBV28, the J call TRBJ1-2, with TRBD1 matching over 9 bases. The germline V gene encodes CDR1 MDHEN and CDR2 SYDVKM. The ends lost 6 bases at V and 8 bases at J; junction bases unmatched: 4. This CDR3 has 12 residues. DNA for the CDR3: TGTGCCAGCAGGGGACAGGGTAGAGGCTACACCTTC. Translation gives CASRGQGRGYTF.

This clone was picked up a small number of times. The V and J genes are TRBV2 and TRBJ1-6; tentatively, D is TRBD1 (6 bases). Germline CDR1 SNHLY, CDR2 FYNNEI. CDR3 length: 16 amino acids. Between the trimmed V and J ends, which lost 3 bases and 0 bases, there was a span of 9 bases. CDR3 bases: TGTGCCAGCAGTGATAGGGGGTTCTCCTATAATTCACCCCTCCACTTT. This encodes CASSDRGFSYNSPLHF.

The chain recombines TRBV19 with TRBJ2-1, with D perhaps assigned TRBD1 or TRBD2 (5 bases each). The CDR3 has 15 amino acids. CDR1 is LNHDA and CDR2 is SQIVND in the germline V gene (reference sequence). V lost 7 bases and J 9 bases, leaving 22 bases between the germline ends. CDR3 protein: CASTIGAHHRSEQFF. The CDR3 DNA reads as TGTGCCAGTACCATCGGGGCTCACCACCGGAGTGAGCAGTTCTTC.

The chain is built from TRBV20-1 and TRBJ1-1; D is unclear. Trimming cost V 3 bases and J 2 bases, with 10 bases left between them. The CDR3 runs to 13 residues. The germline gives CDR1 DFQATT, CDR2 SNEGSKA (reference sequence). The CDR3 sequence is CSASQVRNTEAFF. CDR3 DNA sequence: TGCAGTGCTAGTCAGGTCCGTAACACTGAAGCTTTCTTT.

V usage is TRBV12-3 or TRBV12-4 and J usage is TRBJ1-1; D is uncertain. The CDR3 runs 12 residues. Trimming pared 2 bases from V and 6 bases from J, leaving 7 bases between. This CDR3 reads CASSLRPPEAFF. In DNA, the CDR3 is TGTGCCAGCAGTTTAAGGCCCCCTGAAGCTTTCTTT.

The rearrangement joins TRBV7-9 to TRBJ2-7; D perhaps matches TRBD2 (6 bases). V lost 0 bases and J 6 bases, leaving 6 bases between the germline ends. Germline CDR1 reads SEHNR; CDR2 reads FQNEAQ (reference sequence). The CDR3 has 12 amino acids. The CDR3 region is CASSLAGGEQYF. The CDR3 bases are TGTGCCAGCAGCTTAGCCGGGGGCGAGCAGTACTTC.

The rearrangement links TRBV6-5 to TRBJ1-3; 10 nucleotides agree with TRBD1. The germline CDR1 and CDR2 sequences are MNHEY and SVGAGI. CDR3 size: 15 residues. Losses at the gene ends were 6 bases for V and 2 bases for J; bases not matched to a gene: 4. The chain's CDR3 is CASRPGQGAGNTIYF. DNA of the CDR3: TGTGCCAGCAGACCTGGACAGGGGGCTGGAAACACCATATATTTT.

This rearrangement joins TRBV6-2 or TRBV6-3 to TRBJ2-3, with 7 bases fitting TRBD1. Germline values: CDR1 MNHEY, CDR2 SVGEGT. The CDR3 is 16 residues long. J gave up 5 bases and V 6 bases, and 14 bases lay outside the gene matches. The CDR3 loop is CASSPTLDRLRDTQYF. CDR3 in DNA: TGTGCCAGCAGCCCTACCCTGGACAGGTTGAGAGATACGCAGTATTTT.

The rearrangement joins TRBV18 to TRBJ2-3; D may match TRBD1 or TRBD2 (6 bases each). The CDR3 is made up of 15 amino acids. V was trimmed by 4 bases and J by 3 bases, leaving 14 bases between them. The V gene's germline CDR1 is KGHSH and CDR2 LQKENI. The CDR3 DNA reads as TGTGCCAGCTCACTAAGGGGGGCCGGGACAGATACGCAGTATTTT. Protein product: CASSLRGAGTDTQYF.

This clone was observed once. The chain carries TRBV18 and TRBJ1-2; D ambiguous. Germline assignment: CDR1 KGHSH and CDR2 LQKENI. Trimming left V 1 base short and J 7 bases short, with 16 bases between. This CDR3 has 15 residues. The CDR3 DNA follows: TGTGCCAGCTCACCACTTGGGGAGAAGACGTCTGGCTACACCTTC. Its protein is CASSPLGEKTSGYTF.

This clone was counted once. In DNA, the CDR3 is TGTGCCAGCAGCGTAACTACCGGGACAGGGGGCTGGTATGGCTACACCTTC. Translating gives CASSVTTGTGGWYGYTF. This chain uses TRBV9 with TRBJ1-2, with 12 positions matching TRBD1. With 1 base clipped from V and 5 bases from J, the junction kept 9 bases outside the gene matches. The CDR3 totals 17 residues. The germline CDR1 and CDR2 sequences are SGDLS and YYNGEE.

The rearrangement joins TRBV5-1 to TRBJ1-1; 8 positions agree with TRBD1. The trim removed 1 base at V and 6 bases at J, leaving 8 bases unmatched. This CDR3 region has 15 residues. Per the germline V gene, CDR1 is SGHRS and CDR2 is YFSETQ. The DNA of the CDR3 is TGCGCCAGCAGCTTGACGACAGGGGCTCAGGCTGAAGCTTTCTTT. It yields the protein CASSLTTGAQAEAFF.

This clone has a single count. The genes are TRBV9 and TRBJ2-1, with D possibly being TRBD1 (5 bases). CDR1 is SGDLS and CDR2 is YYNGEE in the germline V gene. V was cut by 7 bases and J by 0 bases, with 17 bases left in between. This CDR3 is built from 16 residues. CDR3: CASGAGASPSYNEQFF. The CDR3 nucleotides read TGTGCCAGCGGGGCTGGTGCGAGCCCCTCCTACAATGAGCAGTTCTTC.

The CDR3 reads CASSVDGGEAFF. The DNA of the CDR3 is TGTGCCAGCAGCGTAGACGGCGGTGAAGCTTTCTTT. This chain links TRBV7-9 with TRBJ1-1, with D unclear. Per the germline V gene, CDR1 is SEHNR and CDR2 is FQNEAQ (reference sequence). The V end was cut by 5 bases, the J end by 7 bases, with 11 bases between. CDR3 size: 12 residues.

This rearrangement joins TRBV2 to TRBJ1-6; D call uncertain. The CDR3 covers 13 residues. Germline-derived CDR1 and CDR2 are SNHLY and FYNNEI. Trimming pared 4 bases from V and 10 bases from J, leaving 11 bases between. CDR3 nucleotide sequence: TGTGCCAGCAGTGGGGTACCCCTGTCACCCCTCCACTTT. It translates to CASSGVPLSPLHF.

This clone was found once. The chain joins TRBV19 to TRBJ2-1, with TRBD2 matching 12 bases. The germline V gene encodes CDR1 LNHDA and CDR2 SQIVND (reference sequence). V shed 4 bases and J 6 bases; nucleotides not matched to a gene: 7. This CDR3 is built from 16 residues. The CDR3 DNA is TGTGCCAGTAGTACGCGGACTAGCGGGAACCCCAATGAGCAGTTCTTC. Its translation is CASSTRTSGNPNEQFF.

This chain uses TRBV7-9 with TRBJ2-1; 13 bases align to TRBD2. There are 18 residues in the CDR3. The V gene end was trimmed by 3 bases and the J gene end by 6 bases; junction bases not matched to a gene: 11. Per germline, CDR1 SEHNR and CDR2 FQNEAQ (reference sequence). The CDR3 here is CASSFLTLLAGGPNEQFF. The CDR3, as DNA: TGTGCCAGCAGCTTCCTCACCTTACTAGCGGGGGGGCCCAATGAGCAGTTCTTC.

This chain connects TRBV6-5 to TRBJ2-5; D perhaps matches TRBD2 (6 bases). Germline V gene data show CDR1 as MNHEY and CDR2 as SVGAGI. The germline V and J ends were trimmed by 0 bases and 4 bases, with 12 bases remaining between them. The CDR3 is made up of 15 amino acids. The CDR3 region is CASSYSRTMRETQYF. The CDR3 nucleotides are TGTGCCAGCAGTTACTCCCGGACTATGCGAGAGACCCAGTACTTC.